This TCR beta chain is from a study of T cells in localized non-small cell lung cancer. The method was immunoSEQ multiplex PCR; TCRdb's version includes in-frame clones alone and lacks a portion of them. Among about 27,000 clones, 82% were seen once, and the ten largest hold about 4%. Comment on this clone: Its specificity is unknown.

Study outcomes and limitations: Compared with tumor, uninvolved adjacent lung displayed greater T cell clonality, ranking highest overall.

V trimming: 4 bases; J trimming: 2 bases; junction bases outside the gene matches: 2. In germline, CDR1 is SGHRS, CDR2 YFSETQ. The CDR3 sequence is 14 residues long. The receptor's source is a woman aged 35-70 years with stage I lung adenocarcinoma. The rearrangement links TRBV5-1 to TRBJ1-4; 7 bases align to TRBD1. Sample: peripheral blood, taken before any cancer treatment. This CDR3 reads CASSRDSTNEKLFF. The CDR3 nucleotides read TGCGCCAGCAGCCGGGACAGCACTAATGAAAAACTGTTTTTT.